These 5 T cell receptor beta chains were all obtained from the same sample, sequenced in a study of T cells in women clearing cervical HPV infection. The data were produced by immunoSEQ multiplex PCR, yet TCRdb's version contains in-frame clones alone and is incomplete. Its table lists 30,000 to 40,000 clones. The sample consisted of blood buffy coat. The origin of the receptors is a woman aged 18-70 years with a cervical HPV16 infection that either progressed to CIN3+ or cleared (not recorded which).

As to this clone: Coverage ceases 3 residues before the CDR3 finishes, and the germline J gene fills in the end. This chain joins TRBV29-1 and TRBJ2-1; unclear D gene. The germline CDR1 and CDR2 sequences are SQVTM and ANQGSEA. This CDR3 is built from 14 residues. Trimming shortened V by 6 bases and J by 3 bases, and 15 bases separated the two germline ends. This chain's CDR3 is CSVLPSAFYNEQFF. The CDR3 DNA, read in part, is TGCAGCGTATTGCCGAGCGCGTTCTACAATGAG.

As for this clone: The read finishes 3 residues shy of the CDR3 end, and the germline J gene is used to complete it. V is TRBV12-3 or TRBV12-4 and J is TRBJ2-2, with 11 bases aligning to TRBD2. V shed 5 bases, J shed 4 bases, and the junction held 3 bases outside the gene matches. The CDR3 covers 15 residues. The CDR3: CASSHTSGSTGELFF. The sequenced CDR3 bases are TGTGCCAGCAGTCATACTAGCGGGAGCACCGGGGAG.

As to this clone: The missing CDR3 end, 3 residues past where the read stops, is filled in from the germline J gene. The chain couples TRBV7-9 to TRBJ1-1; tentatively, D is TRBD1 (5 bases). The CDR3 covers 14 residues. Germline CDR1 is SEHNR and CDR2 is FQNEAQ (reference sequence). Partial CDR3 DNA: TGTGCCAGCAGCTTATCAGGGATCACAGATACG. Its protein is CASSLSGITDT. The CDR3 as a whole reads CASSLSGITDTAFF.

Comment on this clone: Read sequence stops 3 residues before the CDR3 end, and the germline J gene provides the missing end. This same CDR3 is encoded by further DNA sequences in the sample. This chain connects TRBV11-2 to TRBJ1-2; D is perhaps TRBD1 (6 bases). The CDR3 is made up of 11 amino acids. Germline V CDR1 and CDR2: SGHAT, FQNNGV. CDR3 sequence reads: CASSYRDGYTF. Partial CDR3 DNA: TGTGCCAGCAGCTACAGGGACGGC.

A remark on this clone: The CDR3 end falls 3 residues outside the read, so it is completed with the germline J gene. The V call is TRBV20-1, the J call TRBJ1-1; D may be TRBD1 (5 bases). Germline V gene lookup returns CDR1 DFQATT and CDR2 SNEGSKA (reference sequence). CDR3 length: 12 amino acids. This CDR3 reads CSARVLTDWAFF. The CDR3 bases that were read are TGCAGTGCTAGAGTTCTGACAGACTGG.